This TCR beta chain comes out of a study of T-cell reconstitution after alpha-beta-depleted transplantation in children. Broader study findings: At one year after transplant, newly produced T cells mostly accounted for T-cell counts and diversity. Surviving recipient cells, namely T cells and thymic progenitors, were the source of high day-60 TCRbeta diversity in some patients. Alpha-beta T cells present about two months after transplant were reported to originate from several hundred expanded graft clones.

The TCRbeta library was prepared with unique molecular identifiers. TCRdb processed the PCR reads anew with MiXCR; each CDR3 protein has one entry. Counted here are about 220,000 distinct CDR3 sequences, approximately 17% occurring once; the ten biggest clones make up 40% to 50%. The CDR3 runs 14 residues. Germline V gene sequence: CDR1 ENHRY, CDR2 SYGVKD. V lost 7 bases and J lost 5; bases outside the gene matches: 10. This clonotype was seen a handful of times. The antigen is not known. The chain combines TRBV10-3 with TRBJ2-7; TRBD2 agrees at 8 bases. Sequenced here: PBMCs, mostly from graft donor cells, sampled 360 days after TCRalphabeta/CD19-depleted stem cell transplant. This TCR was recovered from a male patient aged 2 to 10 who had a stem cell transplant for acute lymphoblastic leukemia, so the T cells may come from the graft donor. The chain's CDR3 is CAITPGGLVNEQYF. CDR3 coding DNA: TGTGCCATCACTCCGGGGGGGCTGGTCAACGAGCAGTACTTC.